This T cell receptor (beta chain) was sequenced for a study of vaccination effects on CD4 cells after COVID-19. Overall study context: Samples that were drawn after vaccination came a median of 72 days after the second dose.

With 3 bases removed from V and 1 base from J, the gap between germline ends came to 9 bases. Per germline, CDR1 KGHSH and CDR2 LQKENI. The length of the CDR3 is 14 residues. Repertoires were generated with immunoSEQ multiplex PCR, while TCRdb's copy carries only in-frame clones and drops some. The profile shows tens of thousands of clones, roughly 80% of them singletons. CD4+ T cell isolation took place after less than 13 days of culture. Two-dose BNT162b2 or mRNA-1273 vaccination was given to participants. Cultures got half-medium changes with IL-2 on days 3 and 7. Turning to this clone: Its antigen is unidentified.

The TCR sequence derives from a human donor who received a COVID-19 vaccine. The rearrangement joins TRBV18 to TRBJ2-5; D not certain. Sequenced here: CD4+ T cells from PBMCs cultured without peptide, sampled after COVID-19 vaccination. CDR3 DNA: TGTGCCAGCTCACCGTCCCCAGCCCAAGAGACCCAGTACTTC. As protein: CASSPSPAQETQYF.